This T cell receptor (beta chain) was recovered during a study of T-cell reconstitution after alpha-beta-depleted transplantation in children listed by TCRdb under 2016. With regard to the full study: Using TCR repertoire profiling, the study quantitatively followed how T-cell immune reconstitution unfolded in children after TCRalphabeta/CD19-depleted allogeneic hematopoietic cell transplantation.

To prepare the library, PCR was applied. The sequencing machine was an Illumina HiSeq 2500. Molecular barcoding was employed in the preparation of TCR libraries, with unique molecular identifiers being used to normalize TCRbeta repertoire quantification. The public reads were reprocessed in TCRdb via fastp at Q25 and MiXCR, keeping in-frame beta chains. Under each unique CDR3 protein, matching rows form one entry showing the most common genes and DNA. A total of fewer than 750,000 distinct CDR3 sequences appear in this sample, 25% to 30% of them only once. The top ten constitute about 35% of the sample. Results the study describes overall, beyond this receptor: The high TCRbeta diversity at day 60 in some patients was ascribed to recipient T cells and intrathymic progenitors that had survived conditioning. The apparently early alphabetaT-cell count recovery about two months after transplant was reportedly dependent on only several hundred rapidly expanded clones derived from non-depleted graft cells. Hyperexpanded clone frequencies declined over subsequent months; after one year, T-cell counts and TCRbeta diversity were mostly attributed to newly produced T cells.

A remark on this clonotype: Its antigen specificity is not known. Base qualities are not recorded, but no much larger clone differs from it by a single base.

The intended sense of this specimen's treatment or condition label: allogeneic hematopoietic cell transplantation with graft depleted of TCRalphabeta T cells and CD19 B cells. Transplant recipients were children who received TCRalphabeta/CD19-depleted allogeneic hematopoietic cell grafts. Taken from the germline V gene, the CDR1 and CDR2 loops are LGHNA and YNFKEQ. The CDR3 runs 15 residues from the cysteine to the phenylalanine. The retained sequence is limited to the CDR3, 45 bases, with the frame set at the first base. Trimming takes 2 bases off V and 8 bases off J; junction bases not matched to a gene: 2.

The source of this sequence is a boy in the first two years of life with Wiskott-Aldrich syndrome, due to receive a stem cell transplant. The chain uses TRBV4-2 and TRBJ2-1; 14 junctional bases match TRBD2. The sequenced sample was PBMCs, obtained before TCRalphabeta/CD19-depleted stem cell transplant. The CDR3: CASSQWTSGRHEQFF. Here is the DNA: TGTGCCAGCAGCCAATGGACTAGCGGGAGGCATGAGCAGTTCTTC.